The 27 T cell receptor beta chains below were found in one sample sequenced in a study of T cell repertoires and HLA-DP antigens. Sequenced by immunoSEQ multiplex PCR; TCRdb stores in-frame clones only, minus some. The profile shows 90,000 to 130,000 clones, about 91% of them singletons. The antigens these receptors bind are not known. Source material: CD4+ T cells from PBMCs. The receptors come from a woman aged 18-29 years in good health and CMV-seronegative.

CDR3 protein: CASGPSGANYGYTF. DNA of the CDR3: TGTGCTAGTGGTCCCTCGGGGGCTAACTATGGCTACACCTTC. This chain links TRBV12-5 with TRBJ1-2, with D perhaps TRBD1 (5 bases). Trimming took 5 bases from V and 0 from J, leaving 10 bases between them. The CDR3 runs 14 residues. Germline CDR1 and CDR2: LGHNT and FRNRAP.

The chain has TRBV18 and TRBJ1-4, with D hard to call. Germline-derived CDR1 and CDR2 are KGHSH and LQKENI. The CDR3 has 13 residues. The ends were cut back, 8 bases at V and 2 bases at J, with 9 bases in the middle. The CDR3 sequence is CASALNTNEKLFF. Written as DNA, the CDR3 is TGTGCCAGCGCACTGAACACTAATGAAAAACTGTTTTTT. The whole variable domain, remainder taken from reference TRBV18 and TRBJ1-4, is NAGVMQNPRHLVRRRGQEARLRCSPMKGHSHVYWYRQLPEEGLKFMVYLQKENIIDESGMPKERFSAEFPKEGPSILRIQQVVRGDSAAYFCASALNTNEKLFFGSGTQLSVL.

The rearrangement uses TRBV29-1 and TRBJ2-4; TRBD2 matches at 11 bases. The CDR3 sequence is 14 residues long. CDR1 and CDR2 (germline): SQVTM, ANQGSEA. The V segment lost 4 bases and the J segment 3 bases; nucleotides outside the gene matches: 2. The CDR3 protein is CSVVGTSGKNIQYF. The CDR3 DNA follows: TGCAGCGTTGTGGGGACTAGCGGCAAAAACATTCAGTACTTC.

The gene calls are TRBV30 and TRBJ2-1, with TRBD2 matching 8 bases. The CDR3 spans 13 residues. Germline values: CDR1 GTSNPN, CDR2 SVGIG (reference sequence). After removal of 4 bases from V and 2 bases from J, the junction contained 1 base not matched to a gene. CDR3 sequence (DNA): TGTGCCTGGACTAGCGGGCCCTACAATGAGCAGTTCTTC. Amino acids: CAWTSGPYNEQFF.

The chain employs TRBV7-2 and TRBJ2-5; 7 bases are a match to TRBD1. J lost 3 bases, V lost 5 bases, and 6 bases had no gene match. The CDR3 is made up of 14 amino acids. Germline V CDR1 and CDR2: SGHTA, FQGNSA. CDR3 DNA sequence: TGTGCCAGCAGCCTAAGGGACAGTAAAGAGACCCAGTACTTC. Its translation: CASSLRDSKETQYF.

The DNA for the CDR3 is TGTGCCAGCAGTTTAAGGGTGGATTCACCCCTCCACTTT. As protein: CASSLRVDSPLHF. The rearrangement joins TRBV27 to TRBJ1-6; D remains ambiguous. This CDR3 region has 13 residues. The germline V and J ends were trimmed by 2 bases and 8 bases, with 7 bases remaining between them. Germline-derived CDR1 and CDR2 are MNHEY and SMNVEV (reference sequence).

This chain connects TRBV7-3 to TRBJ1-1, with a tentative D call TRBD1 (5 bases). Germline CDR1 is SGHTA and CDR2 is FQGTGA. The CDR3 has 15 amino acids. V lost 2 bases and J lost 1, with 11 bases in between. The CDR3 DNA sequence: TGTGCCAGCAGCTTAGTCGGCAGGGCGAACACTGAAGCTTTCTTT. It is translated as CASSLVGRANTEAFF.

The rearrangement joins TRBV4-1 to TRBJ1-4; the D gene is possibly TRBD1 (5 bases). CDR3 length: 15 amino acids. The V and J ends lost 0 bases and 7 bases respectively, with 12 bases between them. The germline CDR1 and CDR2 sequences are MGHRA and YSYEKL. For the CDR3, the DNA is TGCGCCAGCAGCCAAGACGACCCCGGGGGTGAAAAACTGTTTTTT. As protein: CASSQDDPGGEKLFF.

This chain connects TRBV7-8 to TRBJ2-6; 9 bases match TRBD1. Germline lookup yields CDR1 SGHVS and CDR2 FQNEAQ. V was clipped by 4 bases and J by 0 bases; unmatched bases: 4. The CDR3 is 17 residues long. CDR3 region: CASSSDRGSSGANVLTF. The CDR3 DNA sequence: TGTGCCAGCAGCTCGGACAGGGGAAGCTCTGGGGCCAACGTCCTGACTTTC.

The V and J genes are TRBV11-2 and TRBJ2-5; no clear D. V was pared by 3 bases and J by 1 base, with 9 bases between. Germline values: CDR1 SGHAT, CDR2 FQNNGV. This CDR3 is 14 amino acids long. The CDR3 nucleotides read TGTGCCAGCAGCTTCACGGCCGGCCAAGAGACCCAGTACTTC. This translates into CASSFTAGQETQYF.

The chain links TRBV19 to TRBJ2-2, with D uncertain. Between the trimmed V and J ends, which lost 3 bases and 4 bases, there was a span of 9 bases. Germline V CDR1 and CDR2: LNHDA, SQIVND (reference sequence). CDR3 length: 14 amino acids. CDR3 DNA sequence: TGTGCCAGTAGTATCCCTAAAGGCACCGGGGAGCTGTTTTTT. It is translated as CASSIPKGTGELFF. The variable domain in full, with the rest retrieved from reference TRBV19 and TRBJ2-2, is DGGITQSPKYLFRKEGQNVTLSCEQNLNHDAMYWYRQDPGQGLRLIYYSQIVNDFQKGDIAEGYSVSREKKESFPLTVTSAQKNPTAFYLCASSIPKGTGELFFGEGSRLTVL.

This rearrangement joins TRBV7-2 to TRBJ1-1, with D tentatively TRBD1 (5 bases). This CDR3 has 15 residues. Germline assignment: CDR1 SGHTA and CDR2 FQGNSA. V gave up 1 base and J gave up 0 bases, with 9 bases separating them. CDR3 bases: TGTGCCAGCAGCTTAGTTGGGGGGTTGAACACTGAAGCTTTCTTT. It translates to CASSLVGGLNTEAFF.

This chain uses TRBV18 with TRBJ2-1; 11 positions match TRBD2. Germline CDR1 is KGHSH and CDR2 is LQKENI. V dropped 4 bases and J dropped 3; count of bases not matched to a gene: 2. The CDR3 loop spans 15 amino acids. This CDR3 reads CASSQLAGGYNEQFF. CDR3 DNA sequence: TGTGCCAGCTCACAGCTAGCGGGGGGCTACAATGAGCAGTTCTTC.

This chain joins TRBV9 and TRBJ2-5, with TRBD1 identical over 8 bases. The germline V gene has CDR1 SGDLS and CDR2 YYNGEE. The CDR3 is 16 amino acids. The J segment lost 1 base and the V segment lost 3 bases, leaving 8 bases of the junction unmatched. In nucleotides, the CDR3 is TGTGCCAGCAGCGGTCGGGCAGGGGGCAGCCAAGAGACCCAGTACTTC. Protein: CASSGRAGGSQETQYF.

V usage is TRBV6-5 and J usage is TRBJ2-5; 7 bases map to TRBD2. Germline lookup yields CDR1 MNHEY and CDR2 SVGAGI. With 3 bases clipped from V and 3 bases from J, the junction kept 4 bases outside the gene matches. This CDR3 spans 14 amino acids. This CDR3 reads CASSYWGGEETQYF. Here the CDR3 DNA reads TGTGCCAGCAGTTATTGGGGAGGGGAAGAGACCCAGTACTTC.

V gene TRBV10-3 combines with J gene TRBJ2-7; D possibly matches TRBD1 or TRBD2 (5 bases each). V lost 2 bases and J 2 bases, leaving 7 bases between the germline ends. This CDR3 has 13 amino acids. CDR1 is ENHRY and CDR2 is SYGVKD in the germline V gene. The CDR3 coding sequence is TGTGCCATCAGTGAGCGGGGCCCCTACGAGCAGTACGTC. Protein sequence: CAISERGPYEQYV.

The V and J genes are TRBV18 and TRBJ1-2; weak D call: TRBD1 (6 bases). The germline CDR1 and CDR2 sequences are KGHSH and LQKENI. V lost 5 bases to trimming and J lost 4 bases, with 14 bases between them. This CDR3 region has 14 residues. DNA for the CDR3: TGTGCCAGCTCAAATAAAGACAGGAGCTATGGCTACACCTTC. Translating gives CASSNKDRSYGYTF. The entire variable domain, with the rest obtained from reference TRBV18 and TRBJ1-2, is as follows: NAGVMQNPRHLVRRRGQEARLRCSPMKGHSHVYWYRQLPEEGLKFMVYLQKENIIDESGMPKERFSAEFPKEGPSILRIQQVVRGDSAAYFCASSNKDRSYGYTFGSGTRLTVV.

The gene calls are TRBV7-3 and TRBJ1-2; no definite D call. The CDR3 sequence is 13 residues long. CDR1 and CDR2 from the germline V gene are SGHTA and FQGTGA. Deletions cut 4 bases from V and 6 bases from J, with 12 bases between. CDR3 bases: TGTGCCAGCAGCTCCCCGGACGGAAATGGCTACACCTTC. Encoded protein: CASSSPDGNGYTF.

The count of this clone is one. The chain joins TRBV4-1 to TRBJ1-3; D not certain. V was pared by 2 bases and J by 3 bases, with 17 bases between. The CDR3 covers 17 residues. Germline CDR1 is MGHRA and CDR2 is YSYEKL. The CDR3 protein is CASSQPKDREGGNTIYF. The CDR3 DNA reads TGCGCCAGCAGCCAACCCAAAGACCGGGAAGGTGGAAACACCATATATTTT.

The chain is built from TRBV7-6 and TRBJ2-3, with 11 bases that match TRBD2. V gave up 3 bases and J gave up 4 bases; unmatched junction bases: 3. There are 15 residues in the CDR3. Per the germline V gene, CDR1 is SGHVS and CDR2 is FNYEAQ. The CDR3 region has the DNA TGTGCCAGCAGCTTGACTAGCGGGACAGCAGATACGCAGTATTTT. Its protein is CASSLTSGTADTQYF.

The chain is built from TRBV9 and TRBJ2-5, with D possibly matching TRBD2 (6 bases). The germline V gene encodes CDR1 SGDLS and CDR2 YYNGEE. V lost 4 bases and J 5 bases, leaving 15 bases between the germline ends. The CDR3 is made up of 14 amino acids. Written as DNA, the CDR3 is TGTGCCAGCAGCCCCCGGAGGGACGGGGAGACCCAGTACTTC. Translating it yields CASSPRRDGETQYF.

The V and J genes are TRBV9 and TRBJ2-5, with 8 nucleotides matching TRBD2. This CDR3 contains 14 residues. From germline, CDR1 is SGDLS and CDR2 YYNGEE. Germline trimming cut 3 bases from V and 5 bases from J; bases unmatched to any gene: 6. The CDR3 loop reads CASSALAGLETQYF. The CDR3 DNA follows: TGTGCCAGCAGCGCGTTAGCGGGGCTGGAGACCCAGTACTTC.

The rearrangement uses TRBV7-3 and TRBJ2-3, with 7 bases identical to TRBD2. The CDR3 runs to 14 residues. Germline V gene data show CDR1 as SGHTA and CDR2 as FQGTGA. Unmatched junction bases numbered 3, after V lost 5 bases and J lost 1 base. The CDR3 nucleotides read TGTGCCAGCAGCCCCAGCGGGGGCACAGATACGCAGTATTTT. Its protein is CASSPSGGTDTQYF.

The V gene is TRBV6-1, the J gene TRBJ1-2; D call uncertain. CDR1 MNHNS and CDR2 SASEGT come from the germline V gene. The CDR3 covers 13 residues. V was clipped by 3 bases and J by 6 bases, with 11 bases between them. The CDR3 loop is CASSDTLHDGYTF. The DNA for the CDR3 is TGTGCCAGCAGTGACACACTACACGATGGCTACACCTTC.

The genes are TRBV2 and TRBJ1-3; 8 bases map to TRBD1. CDR1 is SNHLY and CDR2 is FYNNEI in the germline V gene. V lost 5 bases to trimming and J lost 2 bases; unmatched junction nucleotides: 5. The CDR3 is 15 residues long. In DNA form, the CDR3 reads TGTGCCAGCAGTACCAGGACAGGGACTGGAAACACCATATATTTT. Encoded protein: CASSTRTGTGNTIYF. The whole variable domain, remainder taken from reference TRBV2 and TRBJ1-3, is EPEVTQTPSHQVTQMGQEVILRCVPISNHLYFYWYRQILGQKVEFLVSFYNNEISEKSEIFDDQFSVERPDGSNFTLKIRSTKLEDSAMYFCASSTRTGTGNTIYFGEGSWLTVV.

J is TRBJ2-7 and V is TRBV7-2; TRBD2 matches at 10 bases. Germline loops: CDR1 SGHTA, CDR2 FQGNSA. Trimming took 5 bases from V and 7 from J; bases not matched to a gene: 11. The CDR3 has 15 amino acids. The CDR3 protein is CASSRGGLAGVEQYV. In DNA form, the CDR3 reads TGTGCCAGCAGCCGGGGTGGGCTAGCGGGGGTAGAGCAGTACGTC.

The V call is TRBV7-2, the J call TRBJ2-1; D gene uncertain. CDR3 length equals 15 residues. Germline V gene sequence: CDR1 SGHTA, CDR2 FQGNSA. Deletions cut 3 bases from V and 7 bases from J, with 16 bases between. CDR3 loop: CASSFERRRFNEQFF. The CDR3 nucleotides read TGTGCCAGCAGCTTTGAGAGACGTCGCTTTAATGAGCAGTTCTTC.